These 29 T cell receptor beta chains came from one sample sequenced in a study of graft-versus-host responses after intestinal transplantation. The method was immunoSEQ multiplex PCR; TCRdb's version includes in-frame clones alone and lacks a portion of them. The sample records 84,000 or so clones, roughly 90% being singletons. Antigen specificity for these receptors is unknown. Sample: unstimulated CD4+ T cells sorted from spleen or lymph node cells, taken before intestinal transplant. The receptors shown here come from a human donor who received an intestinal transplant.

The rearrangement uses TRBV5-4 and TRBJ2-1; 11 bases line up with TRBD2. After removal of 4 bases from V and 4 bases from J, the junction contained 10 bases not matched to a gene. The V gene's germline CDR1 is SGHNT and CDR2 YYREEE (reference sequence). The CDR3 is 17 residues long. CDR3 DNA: TGTGCCAGCAGCCTACCTTCTACTAGCGGGAGTTACAATGAGCAGTTCTTC. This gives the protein CASSLPSTSGSYNEQFF.

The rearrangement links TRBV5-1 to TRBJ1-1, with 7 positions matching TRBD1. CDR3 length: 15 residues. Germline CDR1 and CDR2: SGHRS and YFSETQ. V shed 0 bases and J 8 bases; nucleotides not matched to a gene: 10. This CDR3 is CASSLVGPGQSEAFF. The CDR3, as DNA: TGCGCCAGCAGCTTGGTGGGACCGGGACAGTCAGAAGCTTTCTTT. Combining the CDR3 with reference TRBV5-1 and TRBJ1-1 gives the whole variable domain KAGVTQTPRYLIKTRGQQVTLSCSPISGHRSVSWYQQTPGQGLQFLFEYFSETQRNKGNFPGRFSGRQFSNSRSEMNVSTLELGDSALYLCASSLVGPGQSEAFFGQGTRLTVV.

The CDR3 loop reads CASSIRRGEYEQYF. CDR3 DNA: TGTGCCAGTAGTATTCGCAGGGGAGAATACGAGCAGTACTTC. This chain joins TRBV19 and TRBJ2-5, with a tentative D call TRBD1 (6 bases). Matching the DNA end better, TRBJ2-7 makes the J call doubtful. This CDR3 spans 14 amino acids. Looked up from germline, CDR1 is LNHDA and CDR2 is SQIVND (reference sequence).

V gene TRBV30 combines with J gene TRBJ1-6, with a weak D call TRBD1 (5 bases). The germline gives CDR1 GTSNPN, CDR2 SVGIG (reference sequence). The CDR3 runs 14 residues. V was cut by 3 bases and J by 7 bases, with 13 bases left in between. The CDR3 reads CAWRIRQGNSPLHF. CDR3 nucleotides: TGTGCCTGGAGGATCCGGCAGGGAAATTCACCCCTCCACTTT.

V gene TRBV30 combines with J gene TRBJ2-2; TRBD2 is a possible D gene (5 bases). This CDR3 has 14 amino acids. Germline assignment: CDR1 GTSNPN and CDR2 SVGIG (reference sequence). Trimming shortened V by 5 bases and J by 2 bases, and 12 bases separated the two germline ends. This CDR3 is CAWVGRINTGELFF. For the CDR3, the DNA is TGTGCCTGGGTTGGGAGAATAAACACCGGGGAGCTGTTTTTT.

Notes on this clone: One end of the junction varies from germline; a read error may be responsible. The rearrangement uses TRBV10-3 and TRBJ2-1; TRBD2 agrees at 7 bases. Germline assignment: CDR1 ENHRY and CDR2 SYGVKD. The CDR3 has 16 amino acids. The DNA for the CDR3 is TGTGCCATCAGTAACCCCGGGACTACGTTTTACAATGAGCAGCTCTTC. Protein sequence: CAISNPGTTFYNEQLF.

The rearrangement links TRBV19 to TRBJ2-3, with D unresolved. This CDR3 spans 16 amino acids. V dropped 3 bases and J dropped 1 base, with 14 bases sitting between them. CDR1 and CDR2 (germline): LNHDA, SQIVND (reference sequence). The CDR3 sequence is CASSMVVGEGTDTQYF. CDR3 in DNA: TGTGCCAGTAGTATGGTCGTCGGAGAGGGCACAGATACGCAGTATTTT. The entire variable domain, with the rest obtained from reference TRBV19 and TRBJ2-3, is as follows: DGGITQSPKYLFRKEGQNVTLSCEQNLNHDAMYWYRQDPGQGLRLIYYSQIVNDFQKGDIAEGYSVSREKKESFPLTVTSAQKNPTAFYLCASSMVVGEGTDTQYFGPGTRLTVL.

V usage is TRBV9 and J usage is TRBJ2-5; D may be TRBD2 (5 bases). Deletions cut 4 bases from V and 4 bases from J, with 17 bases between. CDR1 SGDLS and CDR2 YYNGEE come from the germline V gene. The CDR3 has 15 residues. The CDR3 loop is CASSPRGNLPETQYF. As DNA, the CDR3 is TGTGCCAGCAGCCCCAGAGGGAATCTCCCAGAGACCCAGTACTTC.

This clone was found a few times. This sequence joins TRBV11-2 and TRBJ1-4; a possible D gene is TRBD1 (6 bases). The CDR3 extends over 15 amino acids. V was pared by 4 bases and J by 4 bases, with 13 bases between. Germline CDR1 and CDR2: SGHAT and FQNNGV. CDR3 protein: CASSSNGQINEKLFF. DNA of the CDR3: TGTGCCAGCAGCTCAAATGGACAGATTAATGAAAAACTGTTTTTT.

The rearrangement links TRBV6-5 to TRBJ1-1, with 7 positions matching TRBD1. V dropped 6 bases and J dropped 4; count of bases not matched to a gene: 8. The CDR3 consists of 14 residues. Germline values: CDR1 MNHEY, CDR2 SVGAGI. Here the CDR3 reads CASRTGPRGTEAFF. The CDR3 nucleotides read TGTGCCAGCAGGACAGGGCCGAGAGGCACTGAAGCTTTCTTT.

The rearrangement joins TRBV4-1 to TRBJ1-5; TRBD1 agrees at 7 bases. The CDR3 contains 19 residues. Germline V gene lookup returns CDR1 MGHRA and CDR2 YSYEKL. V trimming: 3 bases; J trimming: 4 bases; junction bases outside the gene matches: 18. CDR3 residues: CASSHQDLAGGTWNQPQHF. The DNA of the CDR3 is TGCGCCAGCAGCCACCAAGATTTGGCAGGGGGTACGTGGAATCAGCCCCAGCATTTT.

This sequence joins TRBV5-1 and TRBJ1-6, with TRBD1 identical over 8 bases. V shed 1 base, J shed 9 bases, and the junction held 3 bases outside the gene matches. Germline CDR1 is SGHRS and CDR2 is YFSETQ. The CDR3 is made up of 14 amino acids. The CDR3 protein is CASSLPDRGSPLHF. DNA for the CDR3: TGCGCCAGCAGCTTGCCCGACAGGGGTTCACCCCTCCACTTT. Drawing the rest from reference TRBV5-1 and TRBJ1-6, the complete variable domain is KAGVTQTPRYLIKTRGQQVTLSCSPISGHRSVSWYQQTPGQGLQFLFEYFSETQRNKGNFPGRFSGRQFSNSRSEMNVSTLELGDSALYLCASSLPDRGSPLHFGNGTRLTVT.

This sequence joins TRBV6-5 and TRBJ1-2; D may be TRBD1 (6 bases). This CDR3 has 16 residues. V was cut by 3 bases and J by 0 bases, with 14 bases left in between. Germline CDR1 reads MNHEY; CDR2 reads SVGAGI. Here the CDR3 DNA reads TGTGCCAGCAGTTATGGACAGTCAATCTCTAACTATGGCTACACCTTC. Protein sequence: CASSYGQSISNYGYTF.

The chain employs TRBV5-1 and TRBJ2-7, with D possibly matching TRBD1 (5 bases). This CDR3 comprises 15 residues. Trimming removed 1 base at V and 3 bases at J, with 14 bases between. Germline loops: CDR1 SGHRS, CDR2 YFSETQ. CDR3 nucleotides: TGCGCCAGCAGCTTGCTTGACAGTCTTTTCTACGAGCAGTACTTC. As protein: CASSLLDSLFYEQYF. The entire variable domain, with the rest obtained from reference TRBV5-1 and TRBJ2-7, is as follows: KAGVTQTPRYLIKTRGQQVTLSCSPISGHRSVSWYQQTPGQGLQFLFEYFSETQRNKGNFPGRFSGRQFSNSRSEMNVSTLELGDSALYLCASSLLDSLFYEQYFGPGTRLTVT.

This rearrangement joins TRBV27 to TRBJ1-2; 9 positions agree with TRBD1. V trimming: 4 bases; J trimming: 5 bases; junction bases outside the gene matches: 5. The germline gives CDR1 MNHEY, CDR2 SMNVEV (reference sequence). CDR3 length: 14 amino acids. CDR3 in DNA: TGTGCCAGCAGTTCCGGGACAGGGCGGTATGGCTACACCTTC. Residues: CASSSGTGRYGYTF.

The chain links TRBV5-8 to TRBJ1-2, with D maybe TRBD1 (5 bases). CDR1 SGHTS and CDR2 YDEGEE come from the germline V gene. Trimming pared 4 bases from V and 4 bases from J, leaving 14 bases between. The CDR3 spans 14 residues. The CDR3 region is CASSPSSGTYGYTF. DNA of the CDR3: TGTGCCAGCAGCCCCTCCTCCGGGACCTATGGCTACACCTTC.

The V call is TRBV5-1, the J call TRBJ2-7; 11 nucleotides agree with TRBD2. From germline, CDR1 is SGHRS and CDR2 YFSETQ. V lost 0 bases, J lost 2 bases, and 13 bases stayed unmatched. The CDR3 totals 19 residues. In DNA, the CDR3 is TGCGCCAGCAGCTTGGACAACGGGACTAGCGGAAACCCTACCTACGAGCAGTACTTC. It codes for CASSLDNGTSGNPTYEQYF.

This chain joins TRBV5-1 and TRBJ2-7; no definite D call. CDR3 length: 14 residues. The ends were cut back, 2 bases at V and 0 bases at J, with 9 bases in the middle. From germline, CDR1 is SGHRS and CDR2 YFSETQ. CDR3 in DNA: TGCGCCAGCAGCTTCACAGCAGACTCCTACGAGCAGTACTTC. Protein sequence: CASSFTADSYEQYF.

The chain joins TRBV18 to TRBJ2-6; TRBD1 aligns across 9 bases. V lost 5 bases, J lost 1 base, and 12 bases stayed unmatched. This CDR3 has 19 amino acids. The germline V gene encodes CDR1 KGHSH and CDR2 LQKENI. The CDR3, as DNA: TGTGCCAGCTCAACGGGACAGGGAGTCTCTGGATCTGGGGCCAACGTCCTGACTTTC. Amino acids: CASSTGQGVSGSGANVLTF.

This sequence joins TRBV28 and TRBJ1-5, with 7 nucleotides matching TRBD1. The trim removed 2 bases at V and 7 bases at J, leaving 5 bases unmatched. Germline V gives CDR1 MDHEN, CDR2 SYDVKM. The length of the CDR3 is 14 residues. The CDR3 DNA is TGTGCCAGCAGTTTAGGTCAGGGGGGGCAGCCCCAGCATTTT. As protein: CASSLGQGGQPQHF.

Here the CDR3 DNA reads TGTGCCAGCAGCTTGGTCCTAGCGGGGAACAATGAGCAGTTCTTC. Its protein is CASSLVLAGNNEQFF. The chain combines TRBV7-9 with TRBJ2-1; 9 bases line up with TRBD2. V shed 3 bases, J shed 5 bases, and the junction held 5 bases outside the gene matches. CDR3 length equals 15 residues. Germline-derived CDR1 and CDR2 are SEHNR and FQNEAQ (reference sequence).

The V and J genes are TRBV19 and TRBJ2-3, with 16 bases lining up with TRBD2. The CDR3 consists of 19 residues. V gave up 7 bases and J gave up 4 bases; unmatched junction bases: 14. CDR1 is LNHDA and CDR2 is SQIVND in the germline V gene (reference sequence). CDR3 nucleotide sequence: TGTGCCAGTAAAAGGGATTCCGGGACTAGCGGGAGGGCCTCAGATACGCAGTATTTT. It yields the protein CASKRDSGTSGRASDTQYF.

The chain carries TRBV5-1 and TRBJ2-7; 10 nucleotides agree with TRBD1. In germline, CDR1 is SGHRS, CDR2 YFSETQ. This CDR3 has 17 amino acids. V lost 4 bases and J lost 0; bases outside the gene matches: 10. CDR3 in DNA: TGCGCCAGCAGCCCTATGGACAGGGGGTTTCGCTCCTACGAGCAGTACTTC. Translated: CASSPMDRGFRSYEQYF.

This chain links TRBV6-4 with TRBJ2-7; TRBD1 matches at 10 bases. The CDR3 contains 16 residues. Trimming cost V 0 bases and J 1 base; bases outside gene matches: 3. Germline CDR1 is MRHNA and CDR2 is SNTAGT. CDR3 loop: CASSDSTGQGSYEQYF. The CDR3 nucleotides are TGTGCCAGCAGTGACTCCACGGGACAGGGGTCCTACGAGCAGTACTTC.

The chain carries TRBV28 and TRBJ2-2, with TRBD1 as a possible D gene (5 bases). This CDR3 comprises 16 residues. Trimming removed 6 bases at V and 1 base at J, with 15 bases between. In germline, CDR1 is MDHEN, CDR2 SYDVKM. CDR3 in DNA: TGTGCCAGCAGGTCCGAATACAGGAAGAACACCGGGGAGCTGTTTTTT. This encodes CASRSEYRKNTGELFF.

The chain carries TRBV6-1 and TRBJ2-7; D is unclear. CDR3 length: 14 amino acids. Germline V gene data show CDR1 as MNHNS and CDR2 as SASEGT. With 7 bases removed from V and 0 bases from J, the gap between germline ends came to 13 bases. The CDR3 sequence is CASTIDVGSYEQYF. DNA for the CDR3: TGTGCCAGCACCATCGACGTAGGCTCCTACGAGCAGTACTTC.

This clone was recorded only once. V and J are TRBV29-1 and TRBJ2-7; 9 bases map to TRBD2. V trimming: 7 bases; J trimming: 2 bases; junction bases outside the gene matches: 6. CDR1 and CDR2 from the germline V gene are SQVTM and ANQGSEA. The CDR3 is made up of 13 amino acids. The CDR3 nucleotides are TGCAGCGCTTTAGCGGGAGAGGCCTACGAGCAGTACTTC. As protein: CSALAGEAYEQYF.

CDR3 sequence (DNA): TGTGCCAGCAAAACTAGCGGGAGTTACGAGCAGTACTTC. Translation: CASKTSGSYEQYF. This sequence joins TRBV6-1 and TRBJ2-5, with 11 bases fitting TRBD2. The J call may not be correct, given that the DNA end is closer to TRBJ2-7. There are 13 residues in the CDR3. CDR1 and CDR2 from the germline V gene are MNHNS and SASEGT.

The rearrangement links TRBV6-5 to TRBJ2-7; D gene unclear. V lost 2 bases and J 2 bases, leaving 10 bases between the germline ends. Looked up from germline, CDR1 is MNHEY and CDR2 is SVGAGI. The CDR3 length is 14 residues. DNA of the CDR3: TGTGCCAGCAGTTACAGGCGGCCCCCCTACGAGCAGTACTTC. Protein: CASSYRRPPYEQYF.